These 29 T cell receptor beta chains were all obtained from the same sample, sequenced in a study of blood T cell repertoires in COVID-19. Clones were read by immunoSEQ multiplex PCR, and TCRdb kept only the in-frame ones, dropping some. The table lists about 100,000 clones, approximately 85% of them singletons. The source material was peripheral blood. The source is a woman aged 55-70 years with acute or convalescent COVID-19.

The chain recombines TRBV29-1 with TRBJ2-1; weak D call: TRBD2 (6 bases). CDR3 length equals 17 residues. CDR1 is SQVTM and CDR2 is ANQGSEA in the germline V gene. V was cut by 7 bases and J by 0 bases, with 22 bases left in between. CDR3 protein: CSAEDLASWGSYNEQFF. The CDR3 nucleotides are TGCAGCGCCGAGGATCTAGCGAGCTGGGGCTCCTACAATGAGCAGTTCTTC.

The chain uses TRBV30 and TRBJ2-2; 11 nucleotides line up with TRBD2. The V segment lost 0 bases and the J segment 7 bases; nucleotides outside the gene matches: 4. CDR3 length: 15 residues. Germline CDR1 GTSNPN, CDR2 SVGIG (reference sequence). The CDR3 loop reads CAWSVQLAGVGELFF. CDR3 sequence (DNA): TGTGCCTGGAGTGTACAACTAGCGGGAGTCGGGGAGCTGTTTTTT.

The chain joins TRBV7-9 to TRBJ1-1, with D unresolved. Trimming took off 4 bases at V and 0 bases at J, with 15 bases between the two ends. CDR3 length: 16 amino acids. Germline CDR1 and CDR2: SEHNR and FQNEAQ (reference sequence). The CDR3 here is CASSSPRVTMNTEAFF. The CDR3 coding sequence is TGTGCCAGCAGCTCACCTCGGGTCACAATGAACACTGAAGCTTTCTTT.

This chain joins TRBV19 and TRBJ2-2; perhaps TRBD1 as D (6 bases). This CDR3 region has 14 residues. Germline CDR1 reads LNHDA; CDR2 reads SQIVND (reference sequence). V was trimmed by 5 bases and J by 3 bases, leaving 10 bases between them. CDR3 in amino acids: CASSPDSYTGELFF. CDR3 nucleotides: TGTGCCAGTAGTCCGGACAGTTACACCGGGGAGCTGTTTTTT.

The chain employs TRBV9 and TRBJ2-1; D is possibly TRBD2 (6 bases). The germline V gene encodes CDR1 SGDLS and CDR2 YYNGEE. The CDR3 runs 18 residues. V dropped 3 bases and J dropped 5 bases, with 24 bases sitting between them. CDR3 protein: CASSERSLADLRNNEQFF. The CDR3 nucleotides read TGTGCCAGCAGCGAACGGTCATTAGCGGACCTTAGAAACAATGAGCAGTTCTTC.

For the CDR3, the DNA is TGCGCCAGCAGCTTCGGGGGGAGTGGAGGAGAGACCCAGTACTTC. Residues: CASSFGGSGGETQYF. The chain combines TRBV5-1 with TRBJ2-5; 7 nucleotides match TRBD2. The CDR3 is 15 residues long. CDR1 and CDR2 (germline): SGHRS, YFSETQ. The ends lost 2 bases at V and 4 bases at J; junction bases unmatched: 8. The complete variable domain, with remaining parts taken from reference TRBV5-1 and TRBJ2-5, reads KAGVTQTPRYLIKTRGQQVTLSCSPISGHRSVSWYQQTPGQGLQFLFEYFSETQRNKGNFPGRFSGRQFSNSRSEMNVSTLELGDSALYLCASSFGGSGGETQYFGPGTRLLVL.

V usage is TRBV4-2 and J usage is TRBJ1-1; 11 bases are a match to TRBD1. Germline CDR1 and CDR2: LGHNA and YNFKEQ. With 0 bases clipped from V and 4 bases from J, the junction kept 4 bases outside the gene matches. The CDR3 consists of 16 residues. The DNA for the CDR3 is TGTGCCAGCAGCCAAGAGATCGGGACAGGGGGCACTGAAGCTTTCTTT. Translation: CASSQEIGTGGTEAFF.

In its sample, this clone was seen a few times. The chain employs TRBV11-1 and TRBJ2-1; D is ambiguous. The CDR3 runs to 16 residues. Per the germline V gene, CDR1 is SGHAT and CDR2 is FQDESV (reference sequence). V lost 1 base and J lost 0, with 10 bases in between. CDR3: CASSLGAFASYNEQFF. The CDR3, as DNA: TGTGCCAGCAGCTTAGGGGCCTTCGCCTCCTACAATGAGCAGTTCTTC.

The V gene is TRBV2, the J gene TRBJ1-3; no reliable D call. This CDR3 is 16 amino acids long. The V gene's germline CDR1 is SNHLY and CDR2 FYNNEI. Trimming removed 5 bases at V and 4 bases at J, with 18 bases between. The CDR3 spells CASSPLRGSLGNTIYF. The DNA for the CDR3 is TGTGCCAGCAGTCCCCTTAGAGGTTCGCTAGGAAACACCATATATTTT.

The V gene is TRBV24-1, the J gene TRBJ1-2; the D is unclear. With 2 bases removed from V and 11 bases from J, the gap between germline ends came to 11 bases. This CDR3 contains 12 residues. Per the germline V gene, CDR1 is KGHDR and CDR2 is SFDVKD. The CDR3 loop reads CATSDYGGIYTF. In DNA, the CDR3 is TGTGCCACCAGTGATTATGGCGGAATATACACCTTC.

The CDR3 is CASSYSKVQVYGYTF. CDR3 DNA sequence: TGTGCCAGCAGTTACTCGAAAGTTCAGGTCTATGGCTACACCTTC. The rearrangement uses TRBV6-5 and TRBJ1-2, with unresolved D. Trimming left V 0 bases short and J 4 bases short, with 12 bases between. The CDR3 extends over 15 amino acids. CDR1 and CDR2 (germline): MNHEY, SVGAGI.

The rearrangement uses TRBV4-2 and TRBJ1-1; 8 bases match TRBD1. From germline, CDR1 is LGHNA and CDR2 YNFKEQ. This CDR3 contains 15 residues. V was pared by 0 bases and J by 11 bases, with 11 bases of the junction left unmatched. CDR3 region: CASSQEKGSQGAAFF. CDR3 coding DNA: TGTGCCAGCAGCCAAGAGAAGGGTAGTCAGGGGGCGGCTTTCTTT.

This clone was observed a single time. V and J are TRBV27 and TRBJ1-1; D is perhaps TRBD1 (6 bases). Germline V gives CDR1 MNHEY, CDR2 SMNVEV (reference sequence). The germline V and J ends were trimmed by 5 bases and 2 bases, with 18 bases remaining between them. This CDR3 region has 16 residues. CDR3 bases: TGTGCCAGCAGTCGAAATACCGGGACACCAAACACTGAAGCTTTCTTT. This gives the protein CASSRNTGTPNTEAFF.

The genes are TRBV2 and TRBJ1-4; 10 nucleotides match TRBD1. In germline, CDR1 is SNHLY, CDR2 FYNNEI. The V segment lost 6 bases and the J segment 7 bases; nucleotides outside the gene matches: 5. The CDR3 totals 14 residues. CDR3: CASRDRGKSEKLFF. CDR3 coding DNA: TGTGCCAGCAGGGACAGGGGGAAGAGTGAAAAACTGTTTTTT.

The V call is TRBV20-1, the J call TRBJ1-1; D is ambiguous. Germline CDR1 is DFQATT and CDR2 is SNEGSKA (reference sequence). The CDR3 loop spans 11 amino acids. V lost 7 bases and J 3 bases, leaving 9 bases between the germline ends. Written as DNA, the CDR3 is TGCAGTGTAGGCGGGGACACTGAAGCTTTCTTT. Its protein product is CSVGGDTEAFF.

The rearrangement joins TRBV24-1 to TRBJ2-3; 13 bases line up with TRBD2. Germline V gives CDR1 KGHDR, CDR2 SFDVKD. This CDR3 contains 16 residues. Trimming removed 0 bases from V and 9 bases from J; junction bases left unmatched: 5. This chain's CDR3 is CATSDLGLAGAATQYF. CDR3 nucleotide sequence: TGTGCCACCAGTGATTTGGGACTAGCGGGAGCAGCCACGCAGTATTTT.

The chain employs TRBV6-1 and TRBJ2-7; weak D call: TRBD1 (7 bases). The CDR3 consists of 18 residues. Trimming left V 4 bases short and J 0 bases short, with 22 bases between. CDR1 is MNHNS and CDR2 is SASEGT in the germline V gene. In DNA, the CDR3 is TGTGCCAGCAGTGCCCGCGAACCGGGGGACAGCAGCTCCTACGAGCAGTACGTC. As protein: CASSAREPGDSSSYEQYV.

This rearrangement joins TRBV3-1 (or the pseudogene TRBV3-2) to TRBJ1-1; 9 bases are shared with TRBD1. Germline CDR1 and CDR2: LGHDT and YNNKEL (reference sequence). This CDR3 region has 16 residues. With V trimmed by 4 bases and J by 2 bases, 8 bases remained unmatched. CDR3 residues: CASSPRDRDLNTEAFF. The CDR3 bases are TGTGCCAGCAGCCCCCGGGACAGGGATTTAAACACTGAAGCTTTCTTT.

The chain links TRBV3-1 (or the pseudogene TRBV3-2) to TRBJ1-5, with TRBD1 matching 7 bases. Trimming at V came to 6 bases and at J to 2 bases, leaving 4 bases not matched to a gene. CDR1 LGHDT and CDR2 YNNKEL come from the germline V gene (reference sequence). CDR3 length equals 14 residues. CDR3 sequence: CASSRQGGNQPQHF. The CDR3, as DNA: TGTGCCAGCAGTCGCCAGGGGGGCAATCAGCCCCAGCATTTT.

This chain uses TRBV7-3 with TRBJ2-2; weak D call: TRBD2 (6 bases). Trimming cost V 5 bases and J 4 bases, with 11 bases left between them. The CDR3 has 14 residues. Germline V gives CDR1 SGHTA, CDR2 FQGTGA. The CDR3 reads CASSLGLSTGELFF. CDR3 DNA: TGTGCCAGCAGCCTAGGACTATCCACCGGGGAGCTGTTTTTT.

This chain uses TRBV23-1 with TRBJ2-7; weak D call: TRBD2 (5 bases). TRBV23-1 is sorted into the ORF group, with uncertain function. Trimming cost V 6 bases and J 0 bases, with 12 bases left between them. The CDR3 length is 14 residues. The CDR3 DNA is TGCGCCAGCAGCTTCCACCTAGCCTCCTACGAGCAGTACGTC. Translating it yields CASSFHLASYEQYV.

The chain employs TRBV19 and TRBJ1-2; the match to TRBD1 covers 10 bases. The CDR3 is 15 residues long. Germline lookup yields CDR1 LNHDA and CDR2 SQIVND (reference sequence). The V and J ends lost 4 bases and 4 bases, in that order; junction bases with no gene match: 6. This CDR3 reads CASSTGDRGPYGYTF. CDR3 nucleotides: TGTGCCAGTAGTACCGGGGACAGGGGTCCCTATGGCTACACCTTC.

This chain links TRBV10-3 with TRBJ2-3, with 8 positions matching TRBD1. Germline CDR1 and CDR2: ENHRY and SYGVKD. The CDR3 has 13 residues. After removal of 10 bases from V and 4 bases from J, the junction contained 7 bases not matched to a gene. CDR3 in DNA: TGTGCCACACTAACGACAGGGGCAGATACGCAGTATTTT. Protein product: CATLTTGADTQYF.

V and J are TRBV2 and TRBJ2-5; a possible D gene is TRBD1 (5 bases). This CDR3 has 13 residues. V lost 7 bases and J lost 2, with 11 bases in between. CDR1 is SNHLY, CDR2 FYNNEI, per germline. DNA of the CDR3: TGTGCCAGCAAGGCTAACAGGCAAGAGACCCAGTACTTC. As protein: CASKANRQETQYF. Full variable domain (outside the CDR3, taken from reference TRBV2 and TRBJ2-5): EPEVTQTPSHQVTQMGQEVILRCVPISNHLYFYWYRQILGQKVEFLVSFYNNEISEKSEIFDDQFSVERPDGSNFTLKIRSTKLEDSAMYFCASKANRQETQYFGPGTRLLVL.

CDR3 sequence: CSASGRGEQYF. The DNA for the CDR3 is TGCAGTGCCTCGGGTAGGGGCGAGCAGTACTTC. The rearrangement uses TRBV20-1 and TRBJ2-7; D is perhaps TRBD1 (5 bases). The V end was cut by 6 bases, the J end by 6 bases, with 12 bases between. Germline V lookup: CDR1 DFQATT, CDR2 SNEGSKA (reference sequence). The length of the CDR3 is 11 residues.

This chain joins TRBV27 and TRBJ2-2; 10 bases agree with TRBD2. J lost 6 bases, V lost 2 bases, and 6 bases had no gene match. The CDR3 is made up of 16 amino acids. The V gene's germline CDR1 is MNHEY and CDR2 SMNVEV (reference sequence). DNA for the CDR3: TGTGCCAGCAGTTTAACTCTAGCGGGAGTTGCCGGGGAGCTGTTTTTT. This codes for CASSLTLAGVAGELFF.

The chain recombines TRBV2 with TRBJ2-1; no firm D call. The germline V gene has CDR1 SNHLY and CDR2 FYNNEI. This CDR3 has 11 residues. Trimming cost V 6 bases and J 6 bases, with 6 bases left between them. Here the CDR3 DNA reads TGTGCCAGCAGCCTCTCCAATGAGCAGTTCTTC. It translates to CASSLSNEQFF.

The chain employs TRBV4-2 and TRBJ2-1, with 13 bases that match TRBD2. V was clipped by 3 bases and J by 4 bases; unmatched bases: 15. The germline CDR1 and CDR2 sequences are LGHNA and YNFKEQ. The CDR3 extends over 20 amino acids. In DNA form, the CDR3 reads TGTGCCAGCAGCCAGGAATTAGGACTAGCGGGAGCCCTCGAATACAATGAGCAGTTCTTC. Translating it yields CASSQELGLAGALEYNEQFF.

The chain has TRBV9 and TRBJ2-1, with 7 positions matching TRBD2. CDR3 length: 15 amino acids. CDR1 is SGDLS and CDR2 is YYNGEE in the germline V gene. V gave up 3 bases and J gave up 6 bases; unmatched junction bases: 9. The CDR3 sequence: CASSESPSSGNEQFF. The CDR3 DNA reads TGTGCCAGCAGCGAGAGCCCATCTAGCGGCAATGAGCAGTTCTTC.